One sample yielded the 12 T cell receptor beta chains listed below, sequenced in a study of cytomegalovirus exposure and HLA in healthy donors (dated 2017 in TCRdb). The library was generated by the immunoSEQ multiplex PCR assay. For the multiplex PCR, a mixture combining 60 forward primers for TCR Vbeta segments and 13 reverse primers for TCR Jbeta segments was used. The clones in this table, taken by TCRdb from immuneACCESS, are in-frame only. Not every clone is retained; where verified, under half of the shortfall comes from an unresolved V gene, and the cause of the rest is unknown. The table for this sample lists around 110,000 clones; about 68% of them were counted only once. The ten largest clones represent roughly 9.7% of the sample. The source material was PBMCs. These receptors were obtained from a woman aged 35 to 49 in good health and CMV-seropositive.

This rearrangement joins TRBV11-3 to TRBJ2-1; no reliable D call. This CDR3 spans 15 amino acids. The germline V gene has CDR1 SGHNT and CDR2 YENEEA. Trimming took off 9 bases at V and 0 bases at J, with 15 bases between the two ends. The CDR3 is CASSLGLISYNEQFF. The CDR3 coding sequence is TGTGCCAGTTCCCTAGGCCTAATCTCCTACAATGAGCAGTTCTTC.

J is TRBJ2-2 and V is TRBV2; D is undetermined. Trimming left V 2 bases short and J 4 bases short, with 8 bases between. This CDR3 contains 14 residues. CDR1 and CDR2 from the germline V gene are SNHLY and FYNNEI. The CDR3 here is CASSEYRSTGELFF. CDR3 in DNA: TGTGCCAGCAGTGAATACCGGAGCACCGGGGAGCTGTTTTTT.

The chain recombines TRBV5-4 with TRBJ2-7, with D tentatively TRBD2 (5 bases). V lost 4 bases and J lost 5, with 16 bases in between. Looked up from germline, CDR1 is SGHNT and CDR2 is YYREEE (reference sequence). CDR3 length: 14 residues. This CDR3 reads CASSGPRGPHEQYF. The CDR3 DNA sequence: TGTGCCAGCAGCGGACCGCGCGGGCCCCACGAGCAGTACTTC.

This CDR3 is CASSPQGSTYEQYF. CDR3 sequence (DNA): TGTGCCAGCAGTCCACAGGGGAGCACCTACGAGCAGTACTTC. This chain joins TRBV7-6 and TRBJ2-7, with TRBD1 matching over 7 bases. Trimming at V came to 6 bases and at J to 2 bases, leaving 7 bases not matched to a gene. Germline CDR1 SGHVS, CDR2 FNYEAQ. This CDR3 is built from 14 residues.

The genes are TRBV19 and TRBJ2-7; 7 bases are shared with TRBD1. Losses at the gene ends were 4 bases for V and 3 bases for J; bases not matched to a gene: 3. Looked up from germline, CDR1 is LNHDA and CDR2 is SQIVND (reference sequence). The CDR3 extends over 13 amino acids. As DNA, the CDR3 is TGTGCCAGTAGTACGGGACAGAACTACGAGCAGTACTTC. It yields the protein CASSTGQNYEQYF.

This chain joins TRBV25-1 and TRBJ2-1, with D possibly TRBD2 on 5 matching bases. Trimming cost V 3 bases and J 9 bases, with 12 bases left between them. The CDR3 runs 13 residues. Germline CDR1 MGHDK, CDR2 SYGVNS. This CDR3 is CASSDPGMSEQFF. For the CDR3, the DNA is TGTGCCAGCAGTGATCCCGGGATGAGTGAGCAGTTCTTC.

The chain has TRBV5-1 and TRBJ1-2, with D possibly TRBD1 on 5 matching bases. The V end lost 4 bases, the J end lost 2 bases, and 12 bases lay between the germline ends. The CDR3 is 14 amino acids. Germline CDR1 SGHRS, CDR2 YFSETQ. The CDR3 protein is CASSPRGGNYGYTF. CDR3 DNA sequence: TGCGCCAGCAGCCCCCGTGGGGGGAACTATGGCTACACCTTC.

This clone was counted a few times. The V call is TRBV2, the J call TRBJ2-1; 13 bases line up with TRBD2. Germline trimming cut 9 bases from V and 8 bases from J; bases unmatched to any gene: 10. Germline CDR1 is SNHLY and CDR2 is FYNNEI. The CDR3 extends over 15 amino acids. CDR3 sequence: CASQLAGGIWDEQFF. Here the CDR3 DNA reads TGTGCCAGTCAACTAGCGGGAGGGATTTGGGATGAGCAGTTCTTC.

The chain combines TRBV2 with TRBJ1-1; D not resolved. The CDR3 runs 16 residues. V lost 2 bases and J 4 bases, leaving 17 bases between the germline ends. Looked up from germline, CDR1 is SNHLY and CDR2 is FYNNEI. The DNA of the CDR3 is TGTGCCAGCAGTGAACCCCGGGATCGGCAAGGCACTGAAGCTTTCTTT. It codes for CASSEPRDRQGTEAFF.

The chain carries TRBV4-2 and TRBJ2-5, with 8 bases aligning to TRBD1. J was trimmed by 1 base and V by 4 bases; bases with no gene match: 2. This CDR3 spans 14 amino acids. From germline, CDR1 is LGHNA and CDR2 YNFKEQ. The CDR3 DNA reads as TGTGCCAGCAGCCGAGACAGGGGCCAAGAGACCCAGTACTTC. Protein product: CASSRDRGQETQYF.

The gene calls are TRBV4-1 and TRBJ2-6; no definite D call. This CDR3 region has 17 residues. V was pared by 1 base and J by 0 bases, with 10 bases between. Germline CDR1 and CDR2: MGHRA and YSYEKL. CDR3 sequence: CASSQVGRTSGANVLTF. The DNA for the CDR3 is TGCGCCAGCAGCCAAGTGGGCAGAACCTCTGGGGCCAACGTCCTGACTTTC.

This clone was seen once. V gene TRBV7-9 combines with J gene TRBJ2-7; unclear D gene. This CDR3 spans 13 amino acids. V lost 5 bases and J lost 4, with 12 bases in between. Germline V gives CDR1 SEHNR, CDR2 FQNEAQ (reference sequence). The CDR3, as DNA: TGTGCCAGCAGCCGTCAGACACCATACGAGCAGTACTTC. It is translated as CASSRQTPYEQYF.